Listed below are T cell receptor beta chains from one sample, sequenced in a study of blood T cell repertoires in COVID-19. Using immunoSEQ multiplex PCR, the repertoire was profiled, and TCRdb retains in-frame clones only, with some absent. Among nearly 350,000 clones listed, 80% to 90% were seen once. The specimen sequenced was peripheral blood. These receptors all come from a woman aged 45-60 years with COVID-19, enrolled during active disease. CDR3s include the opening cysteine and the closing phenylalanine or tryptophan. A D gene is named only where the DNA matches it firmly. Part of the rows lack a size; the others show once, few, many or a class for expanded clones.

once TRBJ1-3 NA TRBV7-6 CASSATGAGKTGNTIYF TGTGCCAGCAGCGCTACGGGAGCCGGGAAGACTGGAAACACCATATATTTT
NA TRBJ2-1 NA TRBV9 CASSAGDSDYNEQFF TGTGCCAGCAGCGCAGGCGACAGCGACTACAATGAGCAGTTCTTC
NA TRBJ1-4 TRBD1 TRBV9 CASSVRTGGGEKLFF TGTGCCAGCAGCGTAAGGACAGGGGGTGGTGAAAAACTGTTTTTT
NA TRBJ2-2 NA TRBV5-1 CASSLGLGTDTGELFF TGCGCCAGCAGCTTGGGTCTAGGAACGGACACCGGGGAGCTGTTTTTT
NA TRBJ1-2 TRBD1 TRBV29-1 CSVLARTGGAFFDGYTF TGCAGCGTGTTAGCCCGGACAGGGGGCGCTTTTTTTGATGGCTACACCTTC
NA TRBJ2-1 TRBD2 TRBV5-8 CASSSSLLAGGINEQFF TGTGCCAGCAGCTCCTCACTACTAGCGGGAGGGATCAATGAGCAGTTCTTC
NA TRBJ1-5 NA TRBV7-9 CALKATGSNQPQHF TGTGCCCTCAAGGCGACGGGAAGCAATCAGCCCCAGCATTTT
NA TRBJ2-1 TRBD2 TRBV11-1 CASSSRLAGNNEQFF TGTGCCAGCAGCTCCCGACTAGCGGGTAACAATGAGCAGTTCTTC
NA TRBJ2-2 TRBD2 TRBV10-1 CASGREGTGELFF TGCGCCAGCGGGCGGGAGGGAACCGGGGAGCTGTTTTTT
NA TRBJ2-7 NA TRBV18 CASSPRSTYEQYF TGTGCCAGCTCACCACGGTCAACATACGAGCAGTACTTC
NA TRBJ2-7 TRBD1 TRBV27 CASKRPGTGGYEQYF TGTGCCAGCAAACGACCCGGGACAGGGGGCTACGAGCAGTACTTC
NA TRBJ2-2 NA TRBV4-2 CASSQRFSDTGELFF TGTGCCAGCAGCCAACGTTTCAGCGACACCGGGGAGCTGTTTTTT
NA TRBJ2-5 NA TRBV24-1 CATSDAGMETQYF TGTGCCACCAGTGATGCAGGGATGGAGACCCAGTACTTC
NA TRBJ2-7 NA TRBV18 CASSPSVATYEQYF TGTGCCAGCTCACCAAGTGTAGCCACCTACGAGCAGTACTTC
NA TRBJ2-2 NA TRBV5-1 CASSLAWSTNTGELFF TGCGCCAGCAGCTTGGCCTGGTCTACGAACACCGGGGAGCTGTTTTTT
NA TRBJ1-1 TRBD1 TRBV5-4 CASSLDQGATEAFF TGTGCCAGCAGCTTGGACCAGGGGGCAACTGAAGCTTTCTTT
NA TRBJ1-1 NA TRBV29-1 CSHRRRNTEAFF TGCAGCCATCGACGGAGGAACACTGAAGCTTTCTTT
NA TRBJ2-7 TRBD1 TRBV9 CASSVDKQGSYEQYF TGTGCCAGCAGCGTAGACAAACAGGGGTCCTACGAGCAGTACTTC
NA TRBJ2-1 NA TRBV6-5 CASSYSALVSGNEQFF TGTGCCAGCAGTTACTCGGCTTTGGTTTCAGGCAATGAGCAGTTCTTC
NA TRBJ2-7 TRBD1 TRBV7-9 CASVGTGAYEQYF TGTGCCAGTGTGGGGACAGGGGCCTACGAGCAGTACTTC
NA TRBJ2-1 TRBD2 TRBV18 CASSPPRPGTSRGSNNEQFF TGTGCCAGCTCACCTCCTCGTCCCGGGACTAGCCGGGGAAGCAACAATGAGCAGTTCTTC
NA TRBJ2-7 NA TRBV6-5 CASSYEPGRGYEQYF TGTGCCAGCAGCTACGAGCCGGGCAGGGGTTACGAGCAGTACTTC
NA TRBJ2-7 TRBD2 TRBV9 CASSGLAGGSYEQYF TGTGCCAGCAGCGGGCTAGCGGGAGGGTCCTACGAGCAGTACTTC
once TRBJ1-1 NA TRBV7-9 CASSSQGTEAFF TGTGCCAGCAGCTCCCAGGGAACTGAAGCTTTCTTT
NA TRBJ1-2 NA TRBV7-2 CASSLSRETIYGYTF TGTGCCAGCAGCTTATCTCGAGAGACAATCTATGGCTACACCTTC
NA TRBJ2-1 NA TRBV19 CASSIRLGSMYEQFF TGTGCCAGTAGTATCAGACTAGGCTCGATGTACGAGCAGTTCTTC
NA TRBJ2-5 TRBD2 TRBV5-1 CASTLAGGQETQYF TGCGCCAGCACCTTAGCGGGAGGACAAGAGACCCAGTACTTC
NA TRBJ1-2 TRBD1 TRBV30 CAWTQGNYGYTF TGTGCCTGGACACAGGGGAACTATGGCTACACCTTC
NA TRBJ2-3 TRBD1 TRBV5-4 CASSPNRGSMLLQYF TGTGCCAGCAGCCCAAACAGGGGGAGCATGTTGTTGCAGTATTTT
NA TRBJ2-5 NA TRBV24-1 CATSRGYQETQYF TGTGCCACCAGTCGCGGGTACCAAGAGACCCAGTACTTC
NA TRBJ2-5 TRBD1 TRBV15 CATSRGGSAGGVGETQYF TGTGCCACCAGCAGAGGAGGGAGTGCAGGGGGCGTCGGAGAGACCCAGTACTTC
NA TRBJ1-2 TRBD1 TRBV6-6 CASSGQGGSNYGYTF TGTGCCAGCAGCGGACAGGGTGGATCCAACTATGGCTACACCTTC
NA TRBJ2-7 TRBD1 TRBV2 CASRGDRIGEQYF TGTGCCAGCAGAGGGGACAGGATAGGCGAGCAGTACTTC
few TRBJ1-5 NA TRBV18 CASSPTGNQPQHF TGTGCCAGCTCACCAACGGGGAATCAGCCCCAGCATTTT
NA TRBJ1-1 NA TRBV5-1 CASTFESVTEAFF TGCGCCAGCACCTTCGAATCGGTCACTGAAGCTTTCTTT
NA TRBJ2-1 TRBD2 TRBV18 CASSPWTSGAYNEQFF TGTGCCAGCTCACCTTGGACTAGCGGGGCCTACAATGAGCAGTTCTTC
NA TRBJ2-5 TRBD2 TRBV5-4 CASSVADQGLGTQYF TGTGCCAGCTCCGTTGCGGACCAGGGACTAGGGACCCAGTACTTC
NA TRBJ2-7 NA TRBV7-9 CASSHPGQTPYEQYF TGTGCCAGCAGCCACCCGGGACAAACCCCCTACGAGCAGTACTTC
NA TRBJ1-1 NA TRBV7-9 CASSFGGGTEAFF TGTGCCAGCAGCTTCGGCGGCGGCACTGAAGCTTTCTTT
NA TRBJ2-1 TRBD1 TRBV6-2/TRBV6-3 CASSPRTGFGEQFF TGTGCCAGCAGTCCAAGGACAGGGTTTGGTGAGCAGTTCTTC
NA TRBJ1-2 NA TRBV19 CASSVTGVLRGYTF TGTGCCAGTAGTGTGACAGGCGTTTTGCGAGGCTACACCTTC
NA TRBJ2-5 NA TRBV2 CASSGGVMETQYF TGTGCCAGCAGTGGCGGGGTCATGGAGACCCAGTACTTC
NA TRBJ2-1 TRBD2 TRBV19 CASRWASGTSKSSYNEQFF TGTGCCAGTAGGTGGGCTAGCGGGACTTCAAAGAGCTCCTACAATGAGCAGTTCTTC